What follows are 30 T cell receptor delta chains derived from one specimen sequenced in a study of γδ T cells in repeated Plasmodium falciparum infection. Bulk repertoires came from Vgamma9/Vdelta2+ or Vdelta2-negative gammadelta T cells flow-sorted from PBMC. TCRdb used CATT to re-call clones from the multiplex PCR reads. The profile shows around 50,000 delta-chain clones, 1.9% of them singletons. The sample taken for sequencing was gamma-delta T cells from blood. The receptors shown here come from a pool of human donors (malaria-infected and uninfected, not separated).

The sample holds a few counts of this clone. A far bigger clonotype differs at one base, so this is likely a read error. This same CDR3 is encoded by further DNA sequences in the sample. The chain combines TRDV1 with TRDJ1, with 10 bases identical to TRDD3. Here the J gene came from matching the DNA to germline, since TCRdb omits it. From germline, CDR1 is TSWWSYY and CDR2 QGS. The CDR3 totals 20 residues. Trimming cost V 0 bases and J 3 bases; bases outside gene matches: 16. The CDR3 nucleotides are TGTGCTCTTGGGGAACTAACTAATATCGTTGGGGGATACCACCCCGATAAACTCATCTTT. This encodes CALGELTNIVGGYHPDKLIF.

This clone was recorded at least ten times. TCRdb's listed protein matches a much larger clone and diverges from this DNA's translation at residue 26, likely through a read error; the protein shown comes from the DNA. CDR3 DNA: TGTGCTCTTGGGGACTGGGGGAATAACTTTCCTCTTGAGTGGGGGATAAGACCTGCTGGTCTGTACACCGATAAACCCATCTTT. Translated, it gives CALGDWGNNFPLEWGIRPAGLYTDKPIF. The V gene was identified as TRDV1, while no J gene was called; the table's D call of TRDD3 was not tested on the DNA. The CDR3 has 28 residues. The germline V gene has CDR1 TSWWSYY and CDR2 QGS.

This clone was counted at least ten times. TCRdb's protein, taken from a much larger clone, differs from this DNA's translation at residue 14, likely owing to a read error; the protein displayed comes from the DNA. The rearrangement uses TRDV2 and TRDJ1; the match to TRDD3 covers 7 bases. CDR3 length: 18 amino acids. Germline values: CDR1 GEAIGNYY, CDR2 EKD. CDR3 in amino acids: CACDTLSTGEQYTNKLIF. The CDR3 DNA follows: TGTGCCTGTGACACCCTAAGTACTGGGGAACAGTACACCAATAAACTCATCTTT.

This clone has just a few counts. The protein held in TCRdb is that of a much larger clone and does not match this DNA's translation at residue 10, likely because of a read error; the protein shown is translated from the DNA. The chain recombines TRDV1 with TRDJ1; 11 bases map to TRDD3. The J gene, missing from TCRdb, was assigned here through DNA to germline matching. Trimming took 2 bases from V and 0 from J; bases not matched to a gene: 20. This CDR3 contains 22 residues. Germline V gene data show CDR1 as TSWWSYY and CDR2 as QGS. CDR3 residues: CALGENFWWRYWGITYTDKLIF. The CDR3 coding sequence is TGTGCTCTTGGGGAAAATTTTTGGTGGCGGTACTGGGGGATAACGTACACCGATAAACTCATCTTT.

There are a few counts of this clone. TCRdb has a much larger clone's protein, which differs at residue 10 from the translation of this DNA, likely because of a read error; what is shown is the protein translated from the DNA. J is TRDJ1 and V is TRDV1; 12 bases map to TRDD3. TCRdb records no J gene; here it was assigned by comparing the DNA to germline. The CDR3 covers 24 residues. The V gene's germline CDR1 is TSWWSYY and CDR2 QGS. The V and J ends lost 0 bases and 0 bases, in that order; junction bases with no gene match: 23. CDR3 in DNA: TGTGCTCTTGGGGAACTCCGCGAGGGGCTCTGGGGGATACGCTTACCCCACTACACCGATAAACTCATCTTT. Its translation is CALGELREGLWGIRLPHYTDKLIF.

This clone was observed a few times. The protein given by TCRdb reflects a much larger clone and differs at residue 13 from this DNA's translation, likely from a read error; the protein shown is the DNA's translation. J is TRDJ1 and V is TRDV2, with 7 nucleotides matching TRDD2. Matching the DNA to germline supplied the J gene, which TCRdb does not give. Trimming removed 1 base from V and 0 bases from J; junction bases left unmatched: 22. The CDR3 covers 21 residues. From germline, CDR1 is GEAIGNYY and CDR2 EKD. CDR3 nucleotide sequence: TGTGCCTGTGACACTCTTGTTCCTACTATCGTACTGAGGGACCACACCGATAAACTCATCTTT. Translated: CACDTLVPTIVLRDHTDKLIF.

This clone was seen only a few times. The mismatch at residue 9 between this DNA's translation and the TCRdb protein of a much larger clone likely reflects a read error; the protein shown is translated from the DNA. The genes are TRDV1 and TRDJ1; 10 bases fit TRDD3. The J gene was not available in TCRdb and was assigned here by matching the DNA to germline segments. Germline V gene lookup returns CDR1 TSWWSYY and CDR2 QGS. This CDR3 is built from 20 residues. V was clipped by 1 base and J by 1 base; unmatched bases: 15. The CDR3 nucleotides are TGTGCTCTTGGGGAACGACCCCCCTGCTGGGGGATATATTCCACCGATAAACTCATCTTT. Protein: CALGERPPCWGIYSTDKLIF.

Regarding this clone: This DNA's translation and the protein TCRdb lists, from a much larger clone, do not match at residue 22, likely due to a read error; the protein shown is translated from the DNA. The CDR3 nucleotides read TGTGCTCTTGGGGAAGATCGGTGGGTCCTACGCAATAACTGGGGGATTGTCTCCCCAACCGATAGACTCATCTTT. Protein: CALGEDRWVLRNNWGIVSPTDRLIF. The V and J genes are TRDV1 and TRDJ1; 10 nucleotides line up with TRDD3. Here the J gene was assigned by germline matching of the DNA, as TCRdb has none. CDR1 and CDR2 (germline): TSWWSYY, QGS. This CDR3 contains 25 residues.

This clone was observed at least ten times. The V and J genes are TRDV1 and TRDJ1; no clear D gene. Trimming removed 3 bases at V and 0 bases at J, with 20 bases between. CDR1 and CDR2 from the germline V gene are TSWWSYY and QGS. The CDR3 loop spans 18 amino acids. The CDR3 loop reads CALGEPRSPCGDTDKLIF. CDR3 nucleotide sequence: TGTGCTCTTGGGGAGCCGAGATCTCCTTGCGGAGACACCGATAAACTCATCTTT.

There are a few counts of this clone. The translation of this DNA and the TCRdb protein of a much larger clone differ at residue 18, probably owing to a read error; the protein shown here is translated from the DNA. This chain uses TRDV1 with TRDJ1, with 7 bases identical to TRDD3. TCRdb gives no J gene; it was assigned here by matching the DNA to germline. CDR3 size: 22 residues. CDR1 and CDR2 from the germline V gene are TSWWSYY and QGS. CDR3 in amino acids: CALGELPPYLTTGALYTEKLIF. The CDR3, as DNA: TGTGCTCTTGGGGAACTCCCCCCCTACTTGACTACTGGGGCCTTGTACACCGAGAAACTCATCTTT.

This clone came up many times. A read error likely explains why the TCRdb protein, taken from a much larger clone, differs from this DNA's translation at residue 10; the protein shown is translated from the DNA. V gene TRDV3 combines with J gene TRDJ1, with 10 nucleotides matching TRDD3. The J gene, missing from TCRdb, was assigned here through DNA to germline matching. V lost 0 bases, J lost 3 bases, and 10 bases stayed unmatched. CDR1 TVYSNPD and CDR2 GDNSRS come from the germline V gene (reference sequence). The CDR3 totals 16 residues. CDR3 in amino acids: CAFSGYWGIGADKLIF. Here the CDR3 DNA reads TGTGCCTTTAGTGGCTACTGGGGGATTGGGGCCGATAAACTCATCTTT.

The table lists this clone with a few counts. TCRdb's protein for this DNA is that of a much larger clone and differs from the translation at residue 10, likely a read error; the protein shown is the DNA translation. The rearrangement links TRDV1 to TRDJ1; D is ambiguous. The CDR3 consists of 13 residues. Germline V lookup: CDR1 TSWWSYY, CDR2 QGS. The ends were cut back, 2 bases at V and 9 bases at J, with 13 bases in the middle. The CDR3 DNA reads TGTGCTCTTGGGGAAGAACCCCCGGACGAACTCATCTTT. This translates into CALGEEPPDELIF.

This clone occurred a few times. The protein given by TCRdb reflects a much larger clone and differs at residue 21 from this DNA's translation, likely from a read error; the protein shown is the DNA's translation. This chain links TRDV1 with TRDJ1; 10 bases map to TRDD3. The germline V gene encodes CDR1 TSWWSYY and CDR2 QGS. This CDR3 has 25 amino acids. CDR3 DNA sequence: TGTGCTCTTGGGGAAGAAGTGGGAGTGATCGTCCTAGGGGGGATACGATCCCTGAACACCAATAAACTCATCTTT. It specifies CALGEEVGVIVLGGIRSLNTNKLIF.

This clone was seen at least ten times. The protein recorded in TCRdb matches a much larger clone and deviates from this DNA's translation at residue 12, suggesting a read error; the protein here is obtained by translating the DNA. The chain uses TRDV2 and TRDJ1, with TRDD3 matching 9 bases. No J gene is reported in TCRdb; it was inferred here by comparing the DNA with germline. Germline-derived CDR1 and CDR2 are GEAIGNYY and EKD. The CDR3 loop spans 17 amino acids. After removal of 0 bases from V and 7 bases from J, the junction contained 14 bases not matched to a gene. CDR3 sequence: CACDTVGDTSKVGKLIF. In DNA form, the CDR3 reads TGTGCCTGTGACACCGTAGGGGATACGAGTAAAGTGGGTAAACTCATCTTT.

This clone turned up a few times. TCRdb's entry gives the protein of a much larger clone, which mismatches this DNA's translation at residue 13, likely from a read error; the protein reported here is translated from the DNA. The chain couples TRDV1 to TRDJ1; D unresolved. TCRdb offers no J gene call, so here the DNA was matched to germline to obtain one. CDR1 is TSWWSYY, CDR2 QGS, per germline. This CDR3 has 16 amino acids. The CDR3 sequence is CALGDPSFFDTDRLIF. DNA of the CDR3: TGTGCTCTTGGGGACCCGTCCTTTTTCGACACCGATAGACTCATCTTT.

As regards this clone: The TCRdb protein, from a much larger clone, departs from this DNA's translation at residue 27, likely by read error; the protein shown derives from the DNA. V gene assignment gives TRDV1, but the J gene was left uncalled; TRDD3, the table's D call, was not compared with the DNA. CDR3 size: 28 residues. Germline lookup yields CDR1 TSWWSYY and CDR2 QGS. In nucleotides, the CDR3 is TGTGCTCTTGGGGAACTCTCTCACGAGGCCCCCGTCCCAGGACGCGTTTACTGGCCTCCCGGTGTATCGATTAAACTCACCTTT. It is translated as CALGELSHEAPVPGRVYWPPGVSIKLTF.

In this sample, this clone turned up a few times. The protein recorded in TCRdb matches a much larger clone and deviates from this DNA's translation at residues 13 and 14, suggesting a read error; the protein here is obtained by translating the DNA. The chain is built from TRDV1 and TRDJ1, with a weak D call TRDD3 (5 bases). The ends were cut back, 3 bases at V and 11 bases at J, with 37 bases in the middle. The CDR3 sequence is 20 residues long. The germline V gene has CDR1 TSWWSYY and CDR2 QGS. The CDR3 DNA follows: TGTGCTCTTGGGGACCTAAGTAGGGGGCGTTTATGGTCTGAGGGATGTAGGCTCATCTTT. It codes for CALGDLSRGRLWSEGCRLIF.

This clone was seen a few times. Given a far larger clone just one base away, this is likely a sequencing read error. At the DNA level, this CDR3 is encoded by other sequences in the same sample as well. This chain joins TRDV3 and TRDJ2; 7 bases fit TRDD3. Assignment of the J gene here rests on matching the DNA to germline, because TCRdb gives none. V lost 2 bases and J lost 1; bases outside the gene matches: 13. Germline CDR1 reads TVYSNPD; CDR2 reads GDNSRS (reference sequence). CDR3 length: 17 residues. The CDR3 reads CAFEEFNGGFLTAQLFF. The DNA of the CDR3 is TGTGCCTTTGAAGAGTTCAACGGGGGATTTTTGACAGCACAACTCTTCTTT.

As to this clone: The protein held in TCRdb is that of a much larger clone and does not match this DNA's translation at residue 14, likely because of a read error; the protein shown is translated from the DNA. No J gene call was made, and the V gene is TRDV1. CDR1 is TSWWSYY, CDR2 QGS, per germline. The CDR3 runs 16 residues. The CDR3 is CALGIPYPYPTDKPIF. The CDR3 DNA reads TGTGCTCTTGGGATCCCATACCCATACCCCACCGATAAACCCATCTTT.

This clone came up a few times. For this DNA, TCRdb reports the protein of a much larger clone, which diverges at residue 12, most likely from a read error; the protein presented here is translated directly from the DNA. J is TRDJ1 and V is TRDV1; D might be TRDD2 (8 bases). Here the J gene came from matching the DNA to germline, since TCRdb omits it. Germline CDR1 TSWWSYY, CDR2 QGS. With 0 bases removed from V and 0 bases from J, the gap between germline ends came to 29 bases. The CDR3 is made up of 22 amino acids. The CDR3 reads CALGELLPTPLCWGADTDKLIF. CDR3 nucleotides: TGTGCTCTTGGGGAACTACTTCCTACGCCACTGTGCTGGGGGGCTGACACCGATAAACTCATCTTT.

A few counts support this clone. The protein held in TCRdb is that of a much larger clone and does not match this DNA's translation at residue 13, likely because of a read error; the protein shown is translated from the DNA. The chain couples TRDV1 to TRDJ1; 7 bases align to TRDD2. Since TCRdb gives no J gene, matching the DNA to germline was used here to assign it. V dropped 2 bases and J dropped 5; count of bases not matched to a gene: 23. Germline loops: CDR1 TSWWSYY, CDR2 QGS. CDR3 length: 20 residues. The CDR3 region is CALGEGKAFLVWRTRDKLIF. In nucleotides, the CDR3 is TGTGCTCTTGGGGAAGGGAAGGCCTTCCTGGTCTGGAGGACACGAGATAAACTCATCTTT.

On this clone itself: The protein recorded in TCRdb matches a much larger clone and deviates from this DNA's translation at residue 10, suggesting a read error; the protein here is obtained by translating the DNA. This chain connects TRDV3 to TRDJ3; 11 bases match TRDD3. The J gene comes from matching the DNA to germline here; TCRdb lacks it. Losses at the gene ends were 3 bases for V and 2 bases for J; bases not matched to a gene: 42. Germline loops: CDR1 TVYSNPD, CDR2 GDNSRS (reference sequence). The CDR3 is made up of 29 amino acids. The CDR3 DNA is TGTGCCTTCCCCGTGCCTTCCTACCCCAAATCCGCCAATTACTGGGGGATAATCGTCGGGGCCTGGGACACCCGACAGATGTTTTTC. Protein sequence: CAFPVPSYPKSANYWGIIVGAWDTRQMFF.

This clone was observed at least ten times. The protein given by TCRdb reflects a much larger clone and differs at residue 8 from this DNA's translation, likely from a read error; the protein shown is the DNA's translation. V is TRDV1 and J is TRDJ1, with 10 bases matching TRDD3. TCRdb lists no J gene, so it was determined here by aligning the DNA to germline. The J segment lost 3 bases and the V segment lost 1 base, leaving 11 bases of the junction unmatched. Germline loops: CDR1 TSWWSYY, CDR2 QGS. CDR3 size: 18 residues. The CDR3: CALGEPSHLGDNPDKLIF. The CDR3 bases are TGTGCTCTTGGGGAACCCTCACACCTGGGGGATAATCCCGATAAACTCATCTTT.

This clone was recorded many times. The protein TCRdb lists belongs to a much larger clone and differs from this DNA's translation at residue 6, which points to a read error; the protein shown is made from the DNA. The CDR3 reads CACDTPAGGYGRTDKLIF. The CDR3, as DNA: TGTGCCTGTGACACCCCGGCTGGGGGATACGGTAGGACCGATAAACTCATCTTT. The chain uses TRDV2 and TRDJ1, with 12 bases lining up with TRDD3. The J gene, absent from TCRdb, was called here by matching the DNA to germline. The ends lost 0 bases at V and 2 bases at J; junction bases unmatched: 9. CDR1 and CDR2 (germline): GEAIGNYY, EKD. The CDR3 loop spans 18 amino acids.

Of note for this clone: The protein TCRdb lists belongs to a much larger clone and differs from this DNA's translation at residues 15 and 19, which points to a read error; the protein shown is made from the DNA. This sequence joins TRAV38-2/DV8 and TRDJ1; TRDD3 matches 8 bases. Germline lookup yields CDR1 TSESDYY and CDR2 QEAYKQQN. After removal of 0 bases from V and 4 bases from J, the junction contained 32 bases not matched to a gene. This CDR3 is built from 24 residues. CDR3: CAYRSARRWDPLLGGTWSVDKLIF. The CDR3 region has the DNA TGTGCTTATAGGAGCGCGAGACGTTGGGACCCTTTACTGGGGGGTACTTGGTCGGTCGATAAACTCATCTTT.

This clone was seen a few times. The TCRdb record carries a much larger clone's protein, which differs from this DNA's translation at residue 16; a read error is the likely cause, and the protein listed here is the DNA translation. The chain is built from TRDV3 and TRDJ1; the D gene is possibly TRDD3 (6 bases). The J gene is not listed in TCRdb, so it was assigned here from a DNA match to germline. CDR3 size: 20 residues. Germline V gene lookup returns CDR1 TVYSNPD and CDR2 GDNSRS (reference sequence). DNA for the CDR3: TGTGCCTACAAAACCTACTGGGTTGCCACCGTATCCACTTACACCAATAAACTCATCTTT. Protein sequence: CAYKTYWVATVSTYTNKLIF. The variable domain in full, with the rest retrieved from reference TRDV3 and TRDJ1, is CDKVTQSSPDQTVASGSEVVLLCTYDTVYSNPDLFWYRIRPDYSFQFVFYGDNSRSEGADFTQGRFSVKHILTQKAFHLVISPVRTEDSATYYCAYKTYWVATVSTYTNKLIFGKGTRVTVEP.

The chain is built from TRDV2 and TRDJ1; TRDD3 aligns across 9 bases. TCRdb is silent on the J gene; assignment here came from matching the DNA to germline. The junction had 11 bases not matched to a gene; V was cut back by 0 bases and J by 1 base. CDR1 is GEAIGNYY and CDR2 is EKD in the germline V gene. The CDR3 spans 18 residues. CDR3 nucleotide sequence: TGTGCCTGTGACACCGTAAAGCTGGGGGATCCTTTCACCGATAAACTCATCTTT. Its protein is CACDTVKLGDPFTDKLIF.

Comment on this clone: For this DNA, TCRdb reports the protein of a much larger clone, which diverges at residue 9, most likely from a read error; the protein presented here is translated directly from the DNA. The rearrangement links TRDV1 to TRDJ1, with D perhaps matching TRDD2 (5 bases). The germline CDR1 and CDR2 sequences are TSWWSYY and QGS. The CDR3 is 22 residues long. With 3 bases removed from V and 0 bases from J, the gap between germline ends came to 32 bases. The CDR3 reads CALGDAPSFLIHLIQYTDKLIF. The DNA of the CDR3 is TGTGCTCTTGGGGACGCCCCTTCTTTCTTAATCCACCTGATCCAGTACACCGATAAACTCATCTTT.

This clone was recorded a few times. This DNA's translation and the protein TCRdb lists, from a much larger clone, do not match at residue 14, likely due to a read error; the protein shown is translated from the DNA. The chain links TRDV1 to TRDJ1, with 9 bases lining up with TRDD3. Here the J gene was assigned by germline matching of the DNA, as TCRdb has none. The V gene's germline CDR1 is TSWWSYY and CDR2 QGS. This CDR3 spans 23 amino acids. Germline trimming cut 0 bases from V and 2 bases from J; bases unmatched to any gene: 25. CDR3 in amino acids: CALGELNPKVGIRSTIVTDKLIF. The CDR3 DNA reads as TGTGCTCTTGGGGAACTGAACCCAAAGGTGGGGATACGGTCAACAATCGTTACCGATAAACTCATCTTT.

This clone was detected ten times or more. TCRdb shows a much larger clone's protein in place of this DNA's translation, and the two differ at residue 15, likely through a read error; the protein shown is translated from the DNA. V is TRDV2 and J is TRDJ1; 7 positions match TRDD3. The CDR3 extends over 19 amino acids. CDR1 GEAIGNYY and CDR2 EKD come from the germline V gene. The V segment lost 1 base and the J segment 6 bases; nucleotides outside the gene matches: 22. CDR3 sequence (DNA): TGTGCCTGTGACACATTGCGTGGGGGACACCCTTTCGAGCCCAATAAACTCATCTTT. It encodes CACDTLRGGHPFEPNKLIF.